The rows below give T cell receptor beta chains drawn from one sample of a study of blood T cell repertoires in COVID-19. The method was immunoSEQ multiplex PCR; TCRdb's version includes in-frame clones alone and lacks a portion of them. The table records about 170,000 clones, about 85% of them present only once. The sample consisted of peripheral blood. Every receptor here comes from a man aged 60 to 69 who had recovered from COVID-19. CDR3s include the opening cysteine and the closing phenylalanine or tryptophan. Each record gives: J gene, clone size, D gene, V gene, CDR3 DNA, CDR3 protein. The D gene is left open where the match is weak. The size of a clone is reported for some rows only, either as once, few or many, or as a class for expanded clones.

TRBJ1-1	-	TRBD1	TRBV19	TGTGCCAGTAGTATATTACCGGGACAGGGGCTCACTGAAGCTTTCTTT	CASSILPGQGLTEAFF
TRBJ2-5	-	TRBD2	TRBV5-4	TGTGCCAGCAGCTTGGAGGCAGCGGGGGGATTCGGGACCCAGTACTTC	CASSLEAAGGFGTQYF
TRBJ1-1	-	-	TRBV19	TGTGCCACCTACGACAGTCCCTCGAGAACTGAAGCTTTCTTT	CATYDSPSRTEAFF
TRBJ2-1	once	TRBD1	TRBV5-4	TGTGCCAGCAGCCCCCGGACAGGGGAAGGTGAGCAGTTCTTC	CASSPRTGEGEQFF
TRBJ2-5	-	-	TRBV7-3	TGTGCCAGCAGCTTGGACAGACAAGAGACCCAGTACTTC	CASSLDRQETQYF
TRBJ1-2	-	-	TRBV29-1	TGCAGCGACAAAACAGGGTCCGACTATGGCTACACCTTC	CSDKTGSDYGYTF
TRBJ2-2	-	TRBD1	TRBV7-9	TGTGCCAGCAGCTTAGGCACCGGGACAGGGGGCATCACCGGGGAGCTGTTTTTT	CASSLGTGTGGITGELFF
TRBJ1-3	once	TRBD1	TRBV19	TGTGCCAGTAGCGGACAGGCGAGATCTGGAAACACCATATATTTT	CASSGQARSGNTIYF
TRBJ2-1	-	TRBD1	TRBV5-4	TGTGCCAGCAGCATAGCGGACAGGGTTTACAATGAGCAGTTCTTC	CASSIADRVYNEQFF
TRBJ2-5	-	-	TRBV12-3/TRBV12-4	TGTGCCAGCAGTCGGACAGCCACGGAGACCCAGTACTTC	CASSRTATETQYF
TRBJ2-7	-	TRBD1	TRBV6-2/TRBV6-3	TGTGCCAGCAGTCAACACTCCGGACAGGGCTACGAGCAGTACTTC	CASSQHSGQGYEQYF
TRBJ2-5	-	-	TRBV6-6	TGTGCCAGCCAAAGGAGGCGGGCCGAAGCACAAGAGACCCAGTACTTC	CASQRRRAEAQETQYF
TRBJ1-6	-	TRBD1	TRBV5-1	TGCGCCAGCAGCCCGGACAGGGGAGATTCACCCCTCCACTTT	CASSPDRGDSPLHF
TRBJ2-7	-	-	TRBV7-2	TGTGCCAGCAGCTTACTTGGAGGGTACTACGAGCAGTACTTC	CASSLLGGYYEQYF
TRBJ1-4	-	-	TRBV6-5	TGTGCCAGCAGACCCCGTGGTATTGAGAAACTGTTTTTT	CASRPRGIEKLFF
TRBJ1-4	-	-	TRBV12-3/TRBV12-4	TGTGCCAGCAGTTTCCGAGGGAGTGAAAAACTGTTTTTT	CASSFRGSEKLFF
TRBJ1-5	-	-	TRBV2	TGTGCCAGCATGTGGGGCTTAGGTCAGCCCCAGCATTTT	CASMWGLGQPQHF
TRBJ2-7	once	-	TRBV5-1	TGCGCCAGCAGCTTGGAGGCCCGAGGCAGCTCCTACGAGCAGTACTTC	CASSLEARGSSYEQYF
TRBJ2-3	once	-	TRBV7-3	TGTGCCAGCAGCTTCCAACGCCGGGGAAAAGCGGATACGCAGTATTTT	CASSFQRRGKADTQYF
TRBJ1-1	-	-	TRBV9	TGTGCCAGCAGCGTAGTGGCGGGTGTCACTGAAGCTTTCTTT	CASSVVAGVTEAFF
TRBJ1-1	-	-	TRBV19	TGTGCCAGTAGCCTGGGACACCTTAACACTGAAGCTTTCTTT	CASSLGHLNTEAFF
TRBJ1-1	-	-	TRBV6-5	TGTGCCAGCAGTTCCCTCGGGGGTGACACTGAAGCTTTCTTT	CASSSLGGDTEAFF
TRBJ1-5	-	TRBD1	TRBV19	TGTGCCAGTAGGACAGGGGGTTATAGCAATCAGCCCCAGCATTTT	CASRTGGYSNQPQHF
TRBJ1-1	few	-	TRBV25-1	TGTGCCAGCAGTGAATATGTGGCGGGCACTGAAGCTTTCTTT	CASSEYVAGTEAFF
TRBJ2-1	-	TRBD2	TRBV19	TGTGCCAGTAGTATAAGCGGGGGGGCCGGCTACAATGAGCAGTTCTTC	CASSISGGAGYNEQFF
TRBJ2-3	-	-	TRBV11-3	TGTGCCAGCAGCTCCCTAGTTTTTACAGATACGCAGTATTTT	CASSSLVFTDTQYF
TRBJ1-2	-	-	TRBV5-8	TGTGCAAAATCCTGGGCAGTTAACTATGGCTACACCTTC	CAKSWAVNYGYTF
TRBJ1-6	-	TRBD1	TRBV6-5	TGTGCCAGCAGCAGGACAGGGCACTCACCCCTCCACTTT	CASSRTGHSPLHF
TRBJ1-2	-	-	TRBV27	TGTGCCAGCAGCTCGCAGCCTCGGGGGGGCTATGGCTACACCTTC	CASSSQPRGGYGYTF
TRBJ2-1	once	TRBD2	TRBV3-1/TRBV3-2	TGTGCCAGCAGCCAAGATACCCCGGCTATGGGGGGGGACTACAATGAGCAGTTCTTC	CASSQDTPAMGGDYNEQFF
TRBJ1-5	once	-	TRBV5-8	TGTGCCAGCAGCGGAACAGGCAATCAGCCCCAGCATTTT	CASSGTGNQPQHF
TRBJ2-3	many	-	TRBV12-3/TRBV12-4	TGTGCCAGCAGCCCCCTCGGGGATACGCAGTATTTT	CASSPLGDTQYF
TRBJ2-3	-	-	TRBV5-4	TGTGCCAGCAGCTTCCGGGATACGCAGTATTTT	CASSFRDTQYF
TRBJ1-1	-	-	TRBV6-6	TGTGCCAGCAGCCCCCCGGGGGTCGGAACTGAAGCTTTCTTT	CASSPPGVGTEAFF
TRBJ1-1	-	-	TRBV19	TGTGCCAGTAGAAACACTAGGGACACTGAAGCTTTCTTT	CASRNTRDTEAFF
TRBJ1-5	-	TRBD1	TRBV6-5	TGTGCCAGTACCGGACAGGGCAATCAGCCCCAGCATTTT	CASTGQGNQPQHF
TRBJ2-5	once	-	TRBV3-1/TRBV3-2	TGTGCCAGCAGCCAAGGGCGGGGGCCGCAAGAGACCCAGTACTTC	CASSQGRGPQETQYF
TRBJ1-2	-	-	TRBV19	TGTGCCAGTAGCTCCAAGGGGAACTATGGCTACACCTTC	CASSSKGNYGYTF
TRBJ2-3	-	-	TRBV7-3	TGTGCCAGCAGCTCCCTTACAGGGATTGGCACAGATACGCAGTATTTT	CASSSLTGIGTDTQYF
TRBJ2-5	-	TRBD2	TRBV4-1	TGCGCCAGCAGGCAGACCGTGACTAGCGGGCGGTCCCAGTACTTC	CASRQTVTSGRSQYF
TRBJ1-1	-	-	TRBV30	TGTGCCCCTACTAGAGGCCTGGCTGAAGCTTTCTTT	CAPTRGLAEAFF
TRBJ1-2	-	TRBD1	TRBV6-5	TGTGCCAGCAGTTATTATGACAGGGGCGGCTATGGCTACACCTTC	CASSYYDRGGYGYTF
TRBJ2-7	-	-	TRBV18	TGTGCCAGCTCACCGGGACTCTTAACCTACGAGCAGTACTTC	CASSPGLLTYEQYF
TRBJ1-2	-	-	TRBV19	TGTGCCAGTAGTATCCAAGCGGGGAGAAGAGGCTACACCTTC	CASSIQAGRRGYTF
TRBJ1-5	-	TRBD1	TRBV12-5	TGTGCTAGTGGTTTGGGGACAGGGGTCAATCAGCCCCAGCATTTT	CASGLGTGVNQPQHF
TRBJ2-3	-	-	TRBV4-3	TGCGCCAGCAGCCAAGAACGCGGGTTCACAGATACGCAGTATTTT	CASSQERGFTDTQYF
TRBJ2-3	-	TRBD2	TRBV2	TGTGCCAGCAGCACAGGACTAGCGGGGAGCACAGATACGCAGTATTTT	CASSTGLAGSTDTQYF
TRBJ1-5	-	-	TRBV19	TGTGCCAGTAGTATGACCGGGGGCAATCAGCCCCAGCATTTT	CASSMTGGNQPQHF